This T cell receptor beta chain came from a study of shared clonotypes between healthy human individuals. Whole-study context: CD8 memory received one plate per donor, CD8 naive two, CD4 memory three and CD4 naive three.

V lost 7 bases to trimming and J lost 5 bases, with 18 bases between them. CDR3 size: 14 residues. CDR1 and CDR2 from the germline V gene are SGHRS and YFSETQ. The naive CD8 population came from CD45RO-negative cells selected for CCR7, without terminally differentiated effector memory CD45RA+ cells. Those who donated were healthy HIV-negative adults, with no recent acute infections or vaccinations reported. The assay was run at deep level. The data were produced by immunoSEQ multiplex PCR, yet TCRdb's version contains in-frame clones alone and is incomplete. The data hold approximately 590,000 clones, with around 95% observed a single time.

The chain links TRBV5-1 to TRBJ1-1, with D maybe TRBD1 (5 bases). The receptor comes from a woman aged 25 to 39 in good health. Sequenced input: naive CD8+ T cells sorted from blood. CDR3 sequence: CASSPSGGVTEAFF. The CDR3 DNA follows: TGCGCCAGCTCCCCCTCCGGGGGAGTGACTGAAGCTTTCTTT.